The 12 T cell receptor beta chains reported below all come from one sample, sequenced in a study of technical replicates of blood from a handful of donors. This table comes from immunoSEQ multiplex PCR, and its TCRdb copy is limited to in-frame clones, with some not included. Among some 66,000 clones, 88% were seen once, and the ten largest hold about 4.7%. Material: PBMCs. Receptors were obtained from a human donor in good health. Some clones in this sample may be carry-over from other donors' samples.

This chain links TRBV14 with TRBJ2-7, with D possibly TRBD2 on 6 matching bases. With 4 bases removed from V and 6 bases from J, the gap between germline ends came to 13 bases. Germline V gene data show CDR1 as SGHDN and CDR2 as FVKESK. The CDR3 spans 13 residues. The CDR3 DNA reads as TGTGCCAGCAGCCCTGGGGGGAGGTTCGAGCAGTACTTC. Its protein is CASSPGGRFEQYF.

The CDR3 coding sequence is TGTGCCAGCAGCCTAAACAGGGGGCAAGAGACCCAGTACTTC. It encodes CASSLNRGQETQYF. The chain joins TRBV7-7 to TRBJ2-5, with 8 bases that match TRBD1. Germline values: CDR1 SSHAT, CDR2 FNYEAQ (reference sequence). V was pared by 5 bases and J by 2 bases, with 4 bases of the junction left unmatched. The CDR3 loop spans 14 amino acids.

The chain employs TRBV27 and TRBJ1-3, with D unclear. Germline loops: CDR1 MNHEY, CDR2 SMNVEV (reference sequence). This CDR3 region has 13 residues. The V end was cut by 4 bases, the J end by 0 bases, with 4 bases between. The CDR3 sequence: CASSYSSGNTIYF. DNA of the CDR3: TGTGCCAGCAGTTACAGCTCTGGAAACACCATATATTTT.

This chain uses TRBV19 with TRBJ1-1; D possibly corresponds to TRBD1 (6 bases). With 5 bases removed from V and 4 bases from J, the gap between germline ends came to 14 bases. The germline CDR1 and CDR2 sequences are LNHDA and SQIVND (reference sequence). There are 14 residues in the CDR3. DNA for the CDR3: TGTGCCAGTAGTCGGGACAATCCTCCCACTGAAGCTTTCTTT. Translation gives CASSRDNPPTEAFF.

This chain connects TRBV18 to TRBJ2-2, with D perhaps TRBD1 (7 bases). This CDR3 contains 15 residues. Trimming stripped 4 bases from V and 2 bases from J, with 11 bases between. Germline CDR1 is KGHSH and CDR2 is LQKENI. CDR3 in amino acids: CASSRGTVNTGELFF. CDR3 bases: TGTGCCAGCTCACGCGGGACAGTAAACACCGGGGAGCTGTTTTTT. Combining the CDR3 with reference TRBV18 and TRBJ2-2 gives the whole variable domain NAGVMQNPRHLVRRRGQEARLRCSPMKGHSHVYWYRQLPEEGLKFMVYLQKENIIDESGMPKERFSAEFPKEGPSILRIQQVVRGDSAAYFCASSRGTVNTGELFFGEGSRLTVL.

In its sample, this clone was seen once. The chain joins TRBV11-1 to TRBJ2-7; TRBD1 matches at 10 bases. The CDR3 loop spans 15 amino acids. Germline loops: CDR1 SGHAT, CDR2 FQDESV (reference sequence). V lost 5 bases, J lost 2 bases, and 6 bases stayed unmatched. The CDR3 nucleotides are TGTGCCAGCAGCCGGGGACAGGGGCTTACCTACGAGCAGTACTTC. Translation: CASSRGQGLTYEQYF.

The chain is built from TRBV5-1 and TRBJ1-2, with TRBD1 matching over 10 bases. The V segment lost 4 bases and the J segment 8 bases; nucleotides outside the gene matches: 8. Germline assignment: CDR1 SGHRS and CDR2 YFSETQ. CDR3 size: 14 residues. CDR3: CASSRDRGRGGYTF. The CDR3 nucleotides are TGCGCCAGCAGCCGAGACAGGGGGCGAGGGGGCTACACCTTC.

This chain uses TRBV6-1 with TRBJ1-6, with 8 bases matching TRBD1. Trimming at V came to 4 bases and at J to 0 bases, leaving 2 bases not matched to a gene. Germline CDR1 is MNHNS and CDR2 is SASEGT. The CDR3 spans 16 residues. Here the CDR3 DNA reads TGTGCCAGCAGTGCAGGGGGCGCCTCCTATAATTCACCCCTCCACTTT. This encodes CASSAGGASYNSPLHF.

This rearrangement joins TRBV4-3 to TRBJ1-5, with a possible D match to TRBD1 (5 bases). The CDR3 consists of 15 residues. V was pared by 3 bases and J by 3 bases, with 12 bases between. Per germline, CDR1 LGHNA and CDR2 YSLEER. In nucleotides, the CDR3 is TGCGCCAGCAGCCAGGGACTCGGCCCCAATCAGCCCCAGCATTTT. The encoded protein is CASSQGLGPNQPQHF.

Here the CDR3 DNA reads TGTGCCAGCAGCCCCACCCCCCAAGAGAATAATTCACCCCTCCACTTT. Translating it yields CASSPTPQENNSPLHF. This chain uses TRBV9 with TRBJ1-6; D ambiguous. CDR1 and CDR2 from the germline V gene are SGDLS and YYNGEE. CDR3 size: 16 residues. Trimming shortened V by 4 bases and J by 5 bases, and 16 bases separated the two germline ends.

This chain joins TRBV25-1 and TRBJ2-7, with 9 bases identical to TRBD2. Losses at the gene ends were 1 base for V and 3 bases for J; bases not matched to a gene: 4. Germline values: CDR1 MGHDK, CDR2 SYGVNS. CDR3 length: 15 amino acids. The CDR3 reads CASSEFVSGSYEQYF. CDR3 bases: TGTGCCAGCAGTGAATTCGTTAGCGGGAGCTACGAGCAGTACTTC.

This clone occurred a few times. This chain joins TRBV6-6 and TRBJ2-3, with D possibly being TRBD1 (5 bases). Looked up from germline, CDR1 is MNHNY and CDR2 is SVGAGI (reference sequence). This CDR3 has 11 residues. The V end lost 6 bases, the J end lost 13 bases, and 14 bases lay between the germline ends. CDR3 sequence reads: CASRTGPREYF. In DNA, the CDR3 is TGTGCCAGCAGGACCGGGCCCAGGGAGTATTTT.